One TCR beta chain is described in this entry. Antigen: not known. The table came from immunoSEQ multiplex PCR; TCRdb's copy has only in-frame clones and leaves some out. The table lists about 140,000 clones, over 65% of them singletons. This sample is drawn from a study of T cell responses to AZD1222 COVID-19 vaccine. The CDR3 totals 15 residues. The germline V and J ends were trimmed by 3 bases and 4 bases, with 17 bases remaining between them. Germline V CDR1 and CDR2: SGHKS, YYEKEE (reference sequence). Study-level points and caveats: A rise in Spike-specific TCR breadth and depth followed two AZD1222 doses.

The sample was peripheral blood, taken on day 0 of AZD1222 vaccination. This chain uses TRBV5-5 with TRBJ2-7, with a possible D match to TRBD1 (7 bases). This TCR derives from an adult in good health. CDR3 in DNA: TGTGCCAGCAGCTCCGCGGGACAGAGCCTATACGAGCAGTACTTC. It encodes CASSSAGQSLYEQYF.